These 12 T cell receptor beta chains originate from one sample sequenced in a study of blood T cell repertoires in COVID-19. This table comes from immunoSEQ multiplex PCR, and its TCRdb copy is limited to in-frame clones, with some not included. The sample records roughly 120,000 clones, 75% to 90% being singletons. The sample comprised peripheral blood. Every receptor here comes from a woman aged 55-70 years with acute or convalescent COVID-19.

This clone was counted only a few times. The chain links TRBV9 to TRBJ1-1; the D gene is possibly TRBD1 (5 bases). Germline values: CDR1 SGDLS, CDR2 YYNGEE. Trimming removed 2 bases from V and 4 bases from J, with 12 bases in between. The length of the CDR3 is 14 residues. The CDR3 bases are TGTGCCAGCAGCGTCGGCCAGGGTGGCACTGAAGCTTTCTTT. It encodes CASSVGQGGTEAFF.

This chain connects TRBV28 to TRBJ1-1; 8 nucleotides line up with TRBD1. V was clipped by 1 base and J by 4 bases; unmatched bases: 5. Germline CDR1 and CDR2: MDHEN and SYDVKM. The CDR3 totals 15 residues. This chain's CDR3 is CASSLSYRGGTEAFF. The CDR3, as DNA: TGTGCCAGCAGTTTATCGTACAGGGGGGGCACTGAAGCTTTCTTT.

Only a few counts were recorded for this clone. V is TRBV5-1 and J is TRBJ1-5; a possible D gene is TRBD1 (5 bases). V lost 2 bases to trimming and J lost 1 base, with 10 bases between them. CDR3 length: 15 amino acids. CDR1 and CDR2 (germline): SGHRS, YFSETQ. In nucleotides, the CDR3 is TGCGCCAGCAGCTTACAGGCCGGGAGCAATCAGCCCCAGCATTTT. This codes for CASSLQAGSNQPQHF.

The J gene is TRBJ1-2, the V gene TRBV11-2; 8 bases are a match to TRBD1. Germline trimming cut 5 bases from V and 7 bases from J; bases unmatched to any gene: 6. CDR3 length equals 13 residues. Germline V gene lookup returns CDR1 SGHAT and CDR2 FQNNGV. The chain's CDR3 is CASSPDRAGGYTF. CDR3 nucleotides: TGTGCCAGCAGCCCGGACAGGGCGGGTGGCTACACCTTC. Supplemented by reference TRBV11-2 and TRBJ1-2, the full variable domain reads EAGVAQSPRYKIIEKRQSVAFWCNPISGHATLYWYQQILGQGPKLLIQFQNNGVVDDSQLPKDRFSAERLKGVDSTLKIQPAKLEDSAVYLCASSPDRAGGYTFGSGTRLTVV.

V usage is TRBV7-3 and J usage is TRBJ2-3; 8 bases fit TRBD1. J was trimmed by 2 bases and V by 5 bases; bases with no gene match: 9. The germline V gene encodes CDR1 SGHTA and CDR2 FQGTGA. This CDR3 is 16 amino acids long. The CDR3 DNA reads as TGTGCCAGCAGCGTAGGGCAGGGGGCCAACACAGATACGCAGTATTTT. The encoded protein is CASSVGQGANTDTQYF.

This chain connects TRBV5-4 to TRBJ2-2; 7 bases are shared with TRBD1. The V gene's germline CDR1 is SGHNT and CDR2 YYREEE (reference sequence). J lost 4 bases, V lost 4 bases, and 7 bases had no gene match. This CDR3 is built from 15 residues. The CDR3 DNA reads TGTGCCAGCAGCCGCCGGGACAGCCCCACCGGGGAGCTGTTTTTT. Translating gives CASSRRDSPTGELFF.

The chain employs TRBV30 and TRBJ1-1; unclear D gene. The CDR3 is made up of 12 amino acids. V lost 0 bases and J lost 14, with 16 bases in between. Germline CDR1 GTSNPN, CDR2 SVGIG (reference sequence). CDR3 sequence (DNA): TGTGCCTGGAGTGTAAAGGTCGGGAGTGAGTTCTTT. It encodes CAWSVKVGSEFF.

This chain uses TRBV5-1 with TRBJ2-1; possible D gene TRBD1, 5 bases. Per germline, CDR1 SGHRS and CDR2 YFSETQ. There are 15 residues in the CDR3. Between the trimmed V and J ends, which lost 9 bases and 3 bases, there was a span of 19 bases. The CDR3 DNA reads as TGCGCCACTACGGAAGGACACCTAATCTACAATGAGCAGTTCTTC. Translated, it gives CATTEGHLIYNEQFF.

This chain connects TRBV2 to TRBJ1-6; D may be TRBD1 (6 bases). In germline, CDR1 is SNHLY, CDR2 FYNNEI. V lost 6 bases and J 14 bases, leaving 17 bases between the germline ends. The CDR3 has 13 residues. The DNA for the CDR3 is TGTGCCAGCAGCGGTATCGACAGGTTGGCCCTCCACTTT. It yields the protein CASSGIDRLALHF.

This clone was seen a single time. This chain links TRBV6-5 with TRBJ2-3; D may be TRBD1 (5 bases). CDR1 MNHEY and CDR2 SVGAGI come from the germline V gene. The V gene lost 3 bases and the J gene lost 4 bases, with 8 bases spanning the gap. CDR3 length: 13 amino acids. The CDR3 coding sequence is TGTGCCAGCAGTTATGGGGCCCCAGATACGCAGTATTTT. This gives the protein CASSYGAPDTQYF.

The V and J genes are TRBV3-1 (or the pseudogene TRBV3-2) and TRBJ2-7; 8 bases map to TRBD2. Unmatched junction bases numbered 10, after V lost 5 bases and J lost 1 base. The CDR3 totals 16 residues. From germline, CDR1 is LGHDT and CDR2 YNNKEL (reference sequence). CDR3 sequence (DNA): TGTGCCAGCAGCTTCAGCGGGAGAGTCGGGTCCTACGAGCAGTACTTC. Translated: CASSFSGRVGSYEQYF.

The chain has TRBV6-6 and TRBJ1-1, with D unclear. This CDR3 has 15 residues. V lost 0 bases and J lost 4, with 12 bases in between. Germline values: CDR1 MNHNY, CDR2 SVGAGI (reference sequence). The CDR3 region is CASSYSLGYSTEAFF. The CDR3 DNA sequence: TGTGCCAGCAGTTACTCCCTCGGTTACAGCACTGAAGCTTTCTTT.